Shown below are 19 T cell receptor beta chains from a single sample sequenced in a study of T cells in women clearing cervical HPV infection. Clones were read by immunoSEQ multiplex PCR, and TCRdb kept only the in-frame ones, dropping some. The repertoire table contains under 50,000 clones. Sequencing was done on a sample of blood buffy coat. Receptors were obtained from a woman aged 18 to 75 with a cervical HPV16 infection that either progressed to CIN3+ or cleared (not recorded which).

Comments on this clone: The observed sequence ends 3 residues before the CDR3 terminus, with the missing tail filled in from the germline J gene. The chain employs TRBV19 and TRBJ1-2; maybe TRBD1 (5 bases). This CDR3 is 17 amino acids long. The germline V gene encodes CDR1 LNHDA and CDR2 SQIVND (reference sequence). The CDR3 loop reads CASSIDPPSGMENIYTF. CDR3 DNA, as far as it was read: TGTGCCAGTAGTATAGATCCCCCCTCAGGGATGGAAAACATC. The variable domain in full, completed from reference TRBV19 and TRBJ1-2, reads DGGITQSPKYLFRKEGQNVTLSCEQNLNHDAMYWYRQDPGQGLRLIYYSQIVNDFQKGDIAEGYSVSREKKESFPLTVTSAQKNPTAFYLCASSIDPPSGMENIYTFGSGTRLTVV.

Remarks on this clone: The read comes to an end 3 residues before the CDR3 does, leaving the germline J gene to fill in the end. The chain combines TRBV18 with TRBJ2-6; D ambiguous. Trimming removed 3 bases from V and 0 bases from J, with 9 bases in between. The CDR3 loop spans 16 amino acids. Per the germline V gene, CDR1 is KGHSH and CDR2 is LQKENI. The covered CDR3 bases are TGTGCCAGCTCACCGTACAGATTCTCTGGGGCCAACGTC. Protein: CASSPYRFSGANV. Given in full, the CDR3 is CASSPYRFSGANVLTF.

In regard to this clone: The read is 3 residues too short to cover the CDR3 end, so that end is filled in from the germline J gene. The chain combines TRBV6-1 with TRBJ1-2; TRBD1 might be the D (5 bases). The CDR3 extends over 17 amino acids. Trimming shortened V by 2 bases and J by 2 bases, and 18 bases separated the two germline ends. Germline values: CDR1 MNHNS, CDR2 SASEGT. Here the CDR3 reads CASSEYQGGVGNYGYTF. CDR3 bases read: TGTGCCAGCAGTGAATATCAGGGAGGAGTAGGGAACTATGGC.

The CDR3 region is CSAKTGASYTEAFF. CDR3 DNA, as far as it was read: TGCAGTGCTAAGACAGGGGCGTCGTACACTGAA. V and J are TRBV20-1 and TRBJ1-1; 8 bases are a match to TRBD1. Coverage ceases 3 residues before the CDR3 finishes, and the germline J gene fills in the end. The CDR3 runs 14 residues. V trimming: 4 bases; J trimming: 3 bases; junction bases outside the gene matches: 7. Per the germline V gene, CDR1 is DFQATT and CDR2 is SNEGSKA (reference sequence).

Details on this clone: The read is 3 residues too short to cover the CDR3 end, so that end is filled in from the germline J gene. The rearrangement joins TRBV5-1 to TRBJ1-1; possible D gene TRBD1, 6 bases. The CDR3 consists of 14 residues. V was shortened by 4 bases and J by 1 base, with 11 bases between the two germline ends. The germline V gene has CDR1 SGHRS and CDR2 YFSETQ. Incomplete CDR3 DNA: TGCGCCAGCAGCCGGGAGACAGGGAACACTGAA. Translation: CASSRETGNTE. The entire CDR3 protein is CASSRETGNTEAFF.

As to this clone: With the read ending 3 residues before the CDR3 end, the germline J gene is used to fill in that end. The chain links TRBV12-3 or TRBV12-4 to TRBJ2-1; weak D call: TRBD2 (7 bases). Trimming removed 3 bases from V and 8 bases from J, with 11 bases in between. CDR3 length: 13 amino acids. Partial CDR3 DNA: TGTGCCAGCAGTTTGTCGGGGGGCGATGAG. It specifies CASSLSGGDE. The full CDR3 is CASSLSGGDEQFF.

As regards this clone: The CDR3 end falls 3 residues outside the read, so it is completed with the germline J gene. This chain connects TRBV19 to TRBJ1-4; TRBD1 is a possible D gene (5 bases). V was cut by 1 base and J by 5 bases, with 8 bases left in between. Germline V gene lookup returns CDR1 LNHDA and CDR2 SQIVND (reference sequence). There are 14 residues in the CDR3. The DNA read from the CDR3 is TGTGCCAGTAGTATAGGCAGGGCGAATGAAAAA. Translation: CASSIGRANEK. The CDR3 as a whole reads CASSIGRANEKLFF.

Comments on this clone: The read stops 3 residues short of the end of the CDR3; the missing end is completed from the germline J gene. The V gene is TRBV7-9, the J gene TRBJ2-7; D is unresolved. CDR1 and CDR2 (germline): SEHNR, FQNEAQ (reference sequence). Trimming shortened V by 5 bases and J by 3 bases, and 14 bases separated the two germline ends. This CDR3 contains 14 residues. The CDR3 DNA, read in part, is TGTGCCAGCAGCCCTGGGCAGGTTTACTACGAG. It yields the protein CASSPGQVYYE. The entire CDR3 protein reads CASSPGQVYYEQYF.

Note on this clone: The read ends 3 residues early relative to the CDR3; the germline J gene fills the gap. The rearrangement joins TRBV7-6 to TRBJ1-2; 9 bases are shared with TRBD1. Per the germline V gene, CDR1 is SGHVS and CDR2 is FNYEAQ. The CDR3 covers 14 residues. CDR3 DNA (partial): TGTGCCAGCAGCCTGGGACAGGGTTCCTACGAC. Encoded protein: CASSLGQGSYD. The full CDR3 protein is CASSLGQGSYDYTF.

Partial CDR3 DNA: TGTGCCAGCACGGGGGGACACGAG. Its translation: CASTGGHE. The entire CDR3 reads CASTGGHEQYF. This sequence joins TRBV6-2 or TRBV6-3 and TRBJ2-7; 7 positions agree with TRBD2. The read ends 3 residues shy of where the CDR3 ends; the end is completed using the germline J gene. CDR3 length equals 11 residues. Unmatched junction bases numbered 2, after V lost 7 bases and J lost 5 bases. CDR1 and CDR2 (germline): MNHEY, SVGEGT.

Comments on this clone: The read is 3 residues too short to cover the CDR3 end, so that end is filled in from the germline J gene. J is TRBJ1-6 and V is TRBV20-1; TRBD1 aligns across 8 bases. V shed 3 bases, J shed 1 base, and the junction held 8 bases outside the gene matches. Germline CDR1 DFQATT, CDR2 SNEGSKA (reference sequence). The length of the CDR3 is 17 residues. The CDR3 DNA, read in part, is TGCAGTGCTAGGTTGGACAGGGTTCGGTCCTATAATTCACCC. Translation: CSARLDRVRSYNSP. In full, the CDR3 is CSARLDRVRSYNSPLHF.

In regard to this clone: The read comes to an end 3 residues before the CDR3 does, leaving the germline J gene to fill in the end. The V gene is TRBV19, the J gene TRBJ2-7, with 8 bases matching TRBD1. Losses at the gene ends were 4 bases for V and 4 bases for J; bases not matched to a gene: 6. The CDR3 totals 14 residues. Germline CDR1 LNHDA, CDR2 SQIVND (reference sequence). The CDR3 here is CASSKGQGTYEQYF. The part of the CDR3 DNA that was read is TGTGCCAGTAGTAAAGGACAGGGAACGTACGAG.

With regard to this clone: The missing CDR3 end, 3 residues past where the read stops, is filled in from the germline J gene. The chain couples TRBV5-1 to TRBJ2-7; 8 nucleotides agree with TRBD1. Germline V CDR1 and CDR2: SGHRS, YFSETQ. The CDR3 spans 15 residues. The V and J ends lost 4 bases and 5 bases, in that order; junction bases with no gene match: 11. The CDR3: CASSQGQARRNEQYF. CDR3 DNA, as far as it was read: TGCGCCAGCAGCCAGGGACAGGCCCGAAGAAACGAG.

Comments on this clone: The CDR3 extends 3 residues past the end of the read, so its final part is completed from the germline J gene. V and J are TRBV5-1 and TRBJ2-2; TRBD1 matches 9 bases. The germline V gene has CDR1 SGHRS and CDR2 YFSETQ. The CDR3 has 15 amino acids. The CDR3 protein is CASSRMGQGERKLFF. Incomplete CDR3 DNA: TGCGCCAGCAGCCGCATGGGACAGGGAGAAAGGAAG.

With respect to this clone: The CDR3 end falls 3 residues outside the read, so it is completed with the germline J gene. V and J are TRBV19 and TRBJ2-3; D is perhaps TRBD1 (5 bases). Trimming pared 3 bases from V and 4 bases from J, leaving 14 bases between. CDR3 length equals 15 residues. Germline CDR1 reads LNHDA; CDR2 reads SQIVND (reference sequence). Partial CDR3 DNA: TGTGCCAGTAGTATTACAGTCCAGGGCGCAGATACG. It is translated as CASSITVQGADT. The CDR3 as a whole reads CASSITVQGADTQYF.

For this clone: With the read ending 3 residues before the CDR3 end, the germline J gene is used to fill in that end. The rearrangement uses TRBV7-9 and TRBJ1-2; D is perhaps TRBD1 (5 bases). This CDR3 is built from 13 residues. Germline CDR1 and CDR2: SEHNR and FQNEAQ (reference sequence). CDR3 protein: CASSPLRGYDYTF. The covered CDR3 bases are TGTGCCAGCAGCCCGTTGCGGGGCTACGAC.

As to this clone: The read finishes 3 residues shy of the CDR3 end, and the germline J gene is used to complete it. V and J are TRBV2 and TRBJ2-3, with TRBD1 matching 9 bases. Germline V gene sequence: CDR1 SNHLY, CDR2 FYNNEI. CDR3 length equals 13 residues. The V segment lost 8 bases and the J segment 3 bases; nucleotides outside the gene matches: 3. The CDR3 reads CASRQGGTDTQYF. The part of the CDR3 DNA that was read is TGTGCCAGCCGACAGGGGGGAACAGATACG.

On this clone: Read data end 3 residues before the CDR3 end; the end is taken from the germline J gene. The V and J genes are TRBV6-1 and TRBJ1-6; D call uncertain. V lost 3 bases and J lost 6, with 12 bases in between. Germline V CDR1 and CDR2: MNHNS, SASEGT. CDR3 size: 15 residues. The part of the CDR3 DNA that was read is TGTGCCAGCAGTGACGTGACAAGCCTTAATTCACCC. Amino acids: CASSDVTSLNSP. The CDR3 as a whole reads CASSDVTSLNSPLHF.

CDR3 protein: CASSFPGVNSPLHF. The CDR3 DNA, read in part, is TGCGCCAGCAGCTTCCCAGGGGTTAACTCACCC. The gene calls are TRBV5-1 and TRBJ1-6; D may be TRBD1 (6 bases). From the germline J gene comes the end of the CDR3, since the read stops 3 residues before it. The length of the CDR3 is 14 residues. Trimming stripped 2 bases from V and 10 bases from J, with 13 bases between. The germline V gene has CDR1 SGHRS and CDR2 YFSETQ.